These 8 T cell receptor beta chains were sequenced from one sample in a study of blood T cell repertoires in COVID-19. Method: immunoSEQ multiplex PCR; TCRdb's copy keeps in-frame clones and lacks some. The table has about 380,000 clones, roughly four fifths seen once. Sequencing was carried out using peripheral blood. Receptor source: a human donor with acute or convalescent COVID-19. The donor label of this sample is uncertain.

The chain recombines TRBV12-3 or TRBV12-4 with TRBJ1-3; 7 bases match TRBD1. V was clipped by 6 bases and J by 2 bases; unmatched bases: 1. This CDR3 comprises 13 residues. The CDR3 bases are TGTGCCAGCAGCGGGACAGCTGGAAACACCATATATTTT. Translating gives CASSGTAGNTIYF.

The V and J genes are TRBV2 and TRBJ1-4; the match to TRBD1 covers 7 bases. Germline V CDR1 and CDR2: SNHLY, FYNNEI. V shed 6 bases and J 0 bases; nucleotides not matched to a gene: 7. The CDR3 runs 16 residues. The CDR3 region has the DNA TGTGCCAGCAGCGACAGGGTGCCTGCAACTAATGAAAAACTGTTTTTT. As protein: CASSDRVPATNEKLFF.

This chain connects TRBV19 to TRBJ1-1, with 9 bases lining up with TRBD1. CDR1 LNHDA and CDR2 SQIVND come from the germline V gene (reference sequence). The CDR3 extends over 15 amino acids. After removal of 7 bases from V and 10 bases from J, the junction contained 16 bases not matched to a gene. CDR3 bases: TGTGCCAGTATAAGGTCCCTCTCAACAGGGGGCACAGCTTTCTTT. Protein: CASIRSLSTGGTAFF.

This clone was detected once. The rearrangement joins TRBV2 to TRBJ2-2; tentative D call: TRBD2 (6 bases). This CDR3 has 15 amino acids. Germline V CDR1 and CDR2: SNHLY, FYNNEI. Trimming stripped 6 bases from V and 6 bases from J, with 17 bases between. CDR3 coding DNA: TGTGCCAGCAGCCGCCAAGGGGAGGTTTCCGGGGAGCTGTTTTTT. This encodes CASSRQGEVSGELFF.

This clone was seen only a few times. As DNA, the CDR3 is TGTGCCAGCAGACAGGACTATAGCTCCTACGAGCAGTACTTC. It specifies CASRQDYSSYEQYF. This sequence joins TRBV2 and TRBJ2-7, with D possibly being TRBD2 (6 bases). Germline-derived CDR1 and CDR2 are SNHLY and FYNNEI. The length of the CDR3 is 14 residues. V lost 6 bases and J 0 bases, leaving 12 bases between the germline ends.

The V gene is TRBV6-5, the J gene TRBJ1-2; TRBD1 agrees at 11 bases. This CDR3 contains 14 residues. Germline values: CDR1 MNHEY, CDR2 SVGAGI. V lost 7 bases to trimming and J lost 4 bases; unmatched junction nucleotides: 5. CDR3 sequence: CASTSGTGGYGYTF. In DNA, the CDR3 is TGTGCCAGCACATCCGGGACAGGGGGCTATGGCTACACCTTC.

This clone was seen only once. DNA of the CDR3: TGTGCCAGTAGTCCCCATCACAGCAACGAGCAGTACTTC. This encodes CASSPHHSNEQYF. The chain recombines TRBV19 with TRBJ2-7; D gene ambiguous. Germline CDR1 is LNHDA and CDR2 is SQIVND (reference sequence). Trimming shortened V by 5 bases and J by 5 bases, and 13 bases separated the two germline ends. The length of the CDR3 is 13 residues.

This CDR3 reads CASSPLNRGPETQYF. As DNA, the CDR3 is TGTGCCAGCTCACCACTTAACAGGGGGCCAGAGACCCAGTACTTC. The rearrangement joins TRBV18 to TRBJ2-5; 9 positions match TRBD1. CDR3 length equals 15 residues. From germline, CDR1 is KGHSH and CDR2 LQKENI. The V gene end was trimmed by 1 base and the J gene end by 4 bases; junction bases not matched to a gene: 4.